The 26 T cell receptor beta chains below were found in one sample sequenced in a study of cytomegalovirus exposure and HLA in healthy donors. A multiplex PCR was run with 60 Vbeta primers and 13 Jbeta primers. The data were produced by immunoSEQ multiplex PCR, yet TCRdb's version contains in-frame clones alone and is incomplete. The data show 150,000 to 200,000 clones, approximately 70% seen once. The sequencing sample was made of PBMCs. These receptors were taken from a human donor in good health.

The chain combines TRBV11-2 with TRBJ1-2; perhaps TRBD1 as D (5 bases). CDR1 and CDR2 from the germline V gene are SGHAT and FQNNGV. There are 16 residues in the CDR3. V was pared by 11 bases and J by 2 bases, with 24 bases between. CDR3 in amino acids: CAVSRGLGRGNYGYTF. Written as DNA, the CDR3 is TGTGCCGTAAGCCGCGGATTGGGGCGGGGGAACTATGGCTACACCTTC.

Only a few counts were recorded for this clone. This rearrangement joins TRBV19 to TRBJ2-7, with D unclear. Germline lookup yields CDR1 LNHDA and CDR2 SQIVND (reference sequence). This CDR3 has 14 amino acids. With 3 bases removed from V and 1 base from J, the gap between germline ends came to 10 bases. CDR3 sequence reads: CASSIGRKSYEQYF. Written as DNA, the CDR3 is TGTGCCAGTAGTATTGGCAGGAAGTCCTACGAGCAGTACTTC.

This clone was detected a few times. The chain joins TRBV7-2 to TRBJ2-1, with 9 positions matching TRBD1. The CDR3 length is 17 residues. CDR1 is SGHTA and CDR2 is FQGNSA in the germline V gene. The J segment lost 5 bases and the V segment lost 5 bases, leaving 13 bases of the junction unmatched. The CDR3 DNA sequence: TGTGCCAGCAGCCCACGGTCCGGGACAGGGAACAACAATGAGCAGTTCTTC. It specifies CASSPRSGTGNNNEQFF.

CDR3 sequence reads: CASSQVGDLFYEQYF. CDR3 DNA: TGCGCCAGCAGCCAAGTCGGAGATTTATTCTACGAGCAGTACTTC. The chain joins TRBV4-1 to TRBJ2-7; D not resolved. From germline, CDR1 is MGHRA and CDR2 YSYEKL. Deletions cut 1 base from V and 3 bases from J, with 13 bases between. The CDR3 is 15 amino acids.

In regard to this clone: Other DNA sequences in this sample translate to the same CDR3. The genes are TRBV11-2 and TRBJ2-7, with 7 bases aligning to TRBD1. The CDR3 has 14 residues. Trimming took 1 base from V and 2 from J; bases not matched to a gene: 2. Looked up from germline, CDR1 is SGHAT and CDR2 is FQNNGV. CDR3 amino acids: CASSLGQGPYEQYF. The CDR3 DNA follows: TGTGCCAGCAGCTTAGGACAGGGACCCTACGAGCAGTACTTC.

The chain has TRBV27 and TRBJ2-7; no definite D call. CDR3 size: 15 residues. Looked up from germline, CDR1 is MNHEY and CDR2 is SMNVEV (reference sequence). With 2 bases removed from V and 0 bases from J, the gap between germline ends came to 11 bases. Written as DNA, the CDR3 is TGTGCCAGCAGTTTAGCAGGCGTTGGCTCCTACGAGCAGTACTTC. Translation gives CASSLAGVGSYEQYF.

This clone was observed a handful of times. The rearrangement joins TRBV7-2 to TRBJ2-7; TRBD1 matches 7 bases. Germline V gene data show CDR1 as SGHTA and CDR2 as FQGNSA. The ends lost 5 bases at V and 4 bases at J; junction bases unmatched: 8. The CDR3 is 14 amino acids. The CDR3 coding sequence is TGTGCCAGCAGCCCTCTGGGACAGCCATACGAGCAGTACTTC. It specifies CASSPLGQPYEQYF.

V is TRBV19 and J is TRBJ1-6; TRBD1 aligns across 9 bases. Germline CDR1 and CDR2: LNHDA and SQIVND (reference sequence). After removal of 6 bases from V and 5 bases from J, the junction contained 2 bases not matched to a gene. The length of the CDR3 is 14 residues. The CDR3 loop reads CASRGQGNNSPLHF. CDR3 DNA: TGTGCCAGTAGGGGACAGGGTAATAATTCACCCCTCCACTTT.

The chain employs TRBV4-3 and TRBJ2-7; D is undetermined. The CDR3 is 15 residues long. Germline V lookup: CDR1 LGHNA, CDR2 YSLEER. V was trimmed by 0 bases and J by 0 bases, leaving 9 bases between them. The CDR3 DNA reads TGCGCCAGCAGCCAAGAGTGGCAGATCTCCTACGAGCAGTACTTC. Its protein product is CASSQEWQISYEQYF.

The chain links TRBV7-9 to TRBJ1-6; 9 bases match TRBD1. The CDR3 has 12 residues. The trim removed 7 bases at V and 16 bases at J, leaving 8 bases unmatched. Germline CDR1 is SEHNR and CDR2 is FQNEAQ (reference sequence). The CDR3 coding sequence is TGTGCCAGCATGAAGGGACAGGGAACGCTCCACTTT. It translates to CASMKGQGTLHF.

The rearrangement links TRBV2 to TRBJ2-5; 7 bases agree with TRBD1. Germline CDR1 is SNHLY and CDR2 is FYNNEI. The CDR3 consists of 13 residues. The junction had 6 bases not matched to a gene; V was cut back by 7 bases and J by 4 bases. In nucleotides, the CDR3 is TGTGCCAGCACCGACAGGGCGAGAGAGACCCAGTACTTC. Its translation: CASTDRARETQYF.

The rearrangement uses TRBV7-3 and TRBJ2-1, with TRBD2 identical over 9 bases. CDR1 SGHTA and CDR2 FQGTGA come from the germline V gene. The CDR3 length is 15 residues. V lost 2 bases and J lost 10; bases outside the gene matches: 9. CDR3 nucleotide sequence: TGTGCCAGCAGCTTAGAGGGCGGGGGGGTGGACGAGCAGTTCTTC. Its protein is CASSLEGGGVDEQFF.

The chain employs TRBV19 and TRBJ2-7; 7 bases match TRBD1. The CDR3 extends over 14 amino acids. Germline-derived CDR1 and CDR2 are LNHDA and SQIVND (reference sequence). J lost 3 bases, V lost 4 bases, and 6 bases had no gene match. The CDR3 DNA reads TGTGCCAGTAGTAAGGGGACAGAGATCTACGAGCAGTACTTC. Translated, it gives CASSKGTEIYEQYF. The full variable domain, completed using reference TRBV19 and TRBJ2-7, is DGGITQSPKYLFRKEGQNVTLSCEQNLNHDAMYWYRQDPGQGLRLIYYSQIVNDFQKGDIAEGYSVSREKKESFPLTVTSAQKNPTAFYLCASSKGTEIYEQYFGPGTRLTVT.

The gene calls are TRBV5-1 and TRBJ2-5; 7 bases align to TRBD1. The germline V gene has CDR1 SGHRS and CDR2 YFSETQ. The V gene end was trimmed by 6 bases and the J gene end by 0 bases; junction bases not matched to a gene: 8. This CDR3 is built from 15 residues. Here the CDR3 DNA reads TGCGCCAGCACCAAAAAGGACAGGTACCAAGAGACCCAGTACTTC. This sequence encodes CASTKKDRYQETQYF. Full variable domain (remainder filled in from reference TRBV5-1 and TRBJ2-5): KAGVTQTPRYLIKTRGQQVTLSCSPISGHRSVSWYQQTPGQGLQFLFEYFSETQRNKGNFPGRFSGRQFSNSRSEMNVSTLELGDSALYLCASTKKDRYQETQYFGPGTRLLVL.

V and J are TRBV19 and TRBJ1-6, with D uncertain. The ends were cut back, 5 bases at V and 0 bases at J, with 11 bases in the middle. CDR3 length equals 16 residues. CDR1 LNHDA and CDR2 SQIVND come from the germline V gene (reference sequence). The CDR3 nucleotides are TGTGCCAGTAGTCTCCGACTGTACTCCTATAATTCACCCCTCCACTTT. Residues: CASSLRLYSYNSPLHF. Full variable domain (remainder filled in from reference TRBV19 and TRBJ1-6): DGGITQSPKYLFRKEGQNVTLSCEQNLNHDAMYWYRQDPGQGLRLIYYSQIVNDFQKGDIAEGYSVSREKKESFPLTVTSAQKNPTAFYLCASSLRLYSYNSPLHFGNGTRLTVT.

The CDR3 nucleotides are TGTGCCAGCAGCCCACGTAGGACAGGCCGACCGGCCAATGAGCAGTTCTTC. Its translation is CASSPRRTGRPANEQFF. This chain joins TRBV7-8 and TRBJ2-1, with 7 bases lining up with TRBD1. The J segment lost 6 bases and the V segment lost 5 bases, leaving 16 bases of the junction unmatched. The CDR3 sequence is 17 residues long. CDR1 is SGHVS, CDR2 FQNEAQ, per germline.

The V and J genes are TRBV19 and TRBJ2-7, with TRBD2 matching over 8 bases. The CDR3 sequence is 14 residues long. V was pared by 6 bases and J by 2 bases, with 6 bases of the junction left unmatched. The germline V gene encodes CDR1 LNHDA and CDR2 SQIVND (reference sequence). The CDR3: CASSSMGLAYEQYF. The CDR3 DNA sequence: TGTGCCAGTAGCAGTATGGGACTAGCCTACGAGCAGTACTTC.

J is TRBJ1-1 and V is TRBV4-1, with D perhaps TRBD1 (6 bases). Looked up from germline, CDR1 is MGHRA and CDR2 is YSYEKL. V was pared by 5 bases and J by 3 bases, with 13 bases between. The CDR3 is made up of 14 amino acids. The CDR3 loop reads CASSEQGLDTEAFF. The CDR3 DNA reads as TGCGCCAGCAGCGAACAGGGTTTGGACACTGAAGCTTTCTTT.

On this clone itself: Other DNA sequences in the same sample also yield this CDR3. The chain recombines TRBV7-9 with TRBJ1-1, with 7 bases matching TRBD1. The junction had 4 bases not matched to a gene; V was cut back by 3 bases and J by 0 bases. Germline CDR1 is SEHNR and CDR2 is FQNEAQ (reference sequence). There are 15 residues in the CDR3. The CDR3 sequence is CASSLGDRVNTEAFF. The CDR3 DNA sequence: TGTGCCAGCAGCTTGGGGGACAGAGTGAACACTGAAGCTTTCTTT.

The chain couples TRBV18 to TRBJ1-3, with a weak D call TRBD1 (5 bases). The CDR3 sequence is 17 residues long. The germline V gene encodes CDR1 KGHSH and CDR2 LQKENI. Trimming removed 1 base from V and 0 bases from J, with 13 bases in between. The CDR3 bases are TGTGCCAGCTCACCACGCGGGGCAGATAGCTCTGGAAACACCATATATTTT. Encoded protein: CASSPRGADSSGNTIYF.

V and J are TRBV4-3 and TRBJ1-5; 7 nucleotides match TRBD1. CDR1 and CDR2 (germline): LGHNA, YSLEER. V lost 4 bases to trimming and J lost 5 bases; unmatched junction nucleotides: 5. CDR3 length: 14 residues. The CDR3 DNA reads TGCGCCAGCAGCCCCGACAGGGCTTATCAGCCCCAGCATTTT. It translates to CASSPDRAYQPQHF.

This clone has a handful of counts. The rearrangement uses TRBV30 and TRBJ2-7, with D unresolved. Germline V CDR1 and CDR2: GTSNPN, SVGIG (reference sequence). V dropped 3 bases and J dropped 6 bases, with 12 bases sitting between them. The CDR3 is 12 residues long. Written as DNA, the CDR3 is TGTGCCTGGAGCCCTGTGCGAGGCGAGCAGTACTTC. This encodes CAWSPVRGEQYF.

V gene TRBV5-1 combines with J gene TRBJ1-1; D might be TRBD1 (6 bases). This CDR3 comprises 15 residues. Germline loops: CDR1 SGHRS, CDR2 YFSETQ. Between the trimmed V and J ends, which lost 2 bases and 3 bases, there was a span of 14 bases. The DNA for the CDR3 is TGCGCCAGCAGCTTAGGCCCAGGGGTAGACACTGAAGCTTTCTTT. Its translation is CASSLGPGVDTEAFF.

The chain links TRBV7-2 to TRBJ1-5; tentative D call: TRBD1 (5 bases). Trimming removed 2 bases at V and 3 bases at J, with 11 bases between. Germline V gene data show CDR1 as SGHTA and CDR2 as FQGNSA. This CDR3 spans 15 amino acids. CDR3 coding DNA: TGTGCCAGCAGCTTATTCCAGGGTTTCAATCAGCCCCAGCATTTT. The encoded protein is CASSLFQGFNQPQHF.

The chain carries TRBV5-1 and TRBJ1-2; TRBD1 matches at 9 bases. Trimming cost V 0 bases and J 5 bases; bases outside gene matches: 5. The CDR3 totals 15 residues. The V gene's germline CDR1 is SGHRS and CDR2 YFSETQ. CDR3 coding DNA: TGCGCCAGCAGCTTGGGGGGGACAGGGCCATATGGCTACACCTTC. Protein sequence: CASSLGGTGPYGYTF.

This chain uses TRBV30 with TRBJ2-2; 7 nucleotides line up with TRBD2. The trim removed 0 bases at V and 5 bases at J, leaving 9 bases unmatched. CDR3 length equals 16 residues. Germline-derived CDR1 and CDR2 are GTSNPN and SVGIG (reference sequence). CDR3: CAWSVPQAGVTGELFF. CDR3 nucleotides: TGTGCCTGGAGTGTACCCCAGGCGGGGGTTACCGGGGAGCTGTTTTTT.